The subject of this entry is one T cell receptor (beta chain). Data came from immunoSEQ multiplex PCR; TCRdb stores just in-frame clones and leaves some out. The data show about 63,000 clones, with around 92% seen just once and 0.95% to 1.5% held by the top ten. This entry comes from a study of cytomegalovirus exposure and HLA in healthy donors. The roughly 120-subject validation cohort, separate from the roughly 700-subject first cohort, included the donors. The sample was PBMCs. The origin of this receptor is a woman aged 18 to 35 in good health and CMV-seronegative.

The CDR3 spells CASQEKGLAGTRSSYEQYF. The CDR3 DNA reads as TGCGCCAGCCAGGAAAAAGGACTAGCGGGTACAAGGAGCTCCTACGAGCAGTACTTC. The chain combines TRBV5-1 with TRBJ2-7; 11 bases are a match to TRBD2. J gave up 0 bases and V 7 bases, and 18 bases lay outside the gene matches. CDR1 and CDR2 (germline): SGHRS, YFSETQ. The length of the CDR3 is 19 residues.